The next 20 T cell receptor beta chains were all read from a single sample in a study of Ad26.COV2.S vaccination and SARS-CoV-2 variants. Treatment meaning: about 20 received Ad26.COV2.S at low or high dose, single or two shots; about 5 received placebo; per-sample allocation not given. The study sampled participants on day 63 after the first vaccine or placebo injection. The data were produced by immunoSEQ multiplex PCR, yet TCRdb's version contains in-frame clones alone and is incomplete. Among about half a million clones listed, 89% were seen once. The material sequenced was peripheral blood, taken in a trial of Ad26.COV2.S vaccine versus placebo. The receptors were gathered from a person between 18 and 60 years old who received the Ad26.COV2.S COVID-19 vaccine or a placebo.

The table lists this clone with a few counts. This rearrangement joins TRBV2 to TRBJ1-1; TRBD1 is a possible D gene (5 bases). The CDR3 consists of 14 residues. The germline gives CDR1 SNHLY, CDR2 FYNNEI. The germline V and J ends were trimmed by 9 bases and 5 bases, with 19 bases remaining between them. The DNA of the CDR3 is TGTGCCAGGAGCCAGGACAATCTCGGGACTGAAGCTTTCTTT. Its protein is CARSQDNLGTEAFF.

This clone appeared once. The chain has TRBV9 and TRBJ2-2; the D is unclear. Trimming removed 0 bases from V and 2 bases from J, with 5 bases in between. The germline V gene has CDR1 SGDLS and CDR2 YYNGEE. The CDR3 consists of 14 residues. CDR3 sequence reads: CASSVGDNTGELFF. The CDR3 DNA sequence: TGTGCCAGCAGCGTAGGAGATAACACCGGGGAGCTGTTTTTT. Filled out from reference TRBV9 and TRBJ2-2, the complete variable domain reads DSGVTQTPKHLITATGQRVTLRCSPRSGDLSVYWYQQSLDQGLQFLIQYYNGEERAKGNILERFSAQQFPDLHSELNLSSLELGDSALYFCASSVGDNTGELFFGEGSRLTVL.

The rearrangement links TRBV7-6 to TRBJ1-4; no reliable D call. V was pared by 1 base and J by 8 bases, with 11 bases between. Germline CDR1 reads SGHVS; CDR2 reads FNYEAQ. The CDR3 contains 14 residues. The CDR3 nucleotides are TGTGCCAGCAGCTTAGGAGTATTACGGGAAAAACTGTTTTTT. Protein: CASSLGVLREKLFF.

J is TRBJ1-2 and V is TRBV28, with unresolved D. Trimming took 4 bases from V and 6 from J, leaving 12 bases between them. CDR3 length: 13 amino acids. The germline gives CDR1 MDHEN, CDR2 SYDVKM. CDR3 sequence: CASSSRVDDGYTF. The CDR3 DNA sequence: TGTGCCAGCAGTTCGAGGGTTGACGATGGCTACACCTTC.

The genes are TRBV14 and TRBJ2-3; 14 nucleotides match TRBD2. V was clipped by 5 bases and J by 5 bases; unmatched bases: 6. Germline CDR1 and CDR2: SGHDN and FVKESK. The length of the CDR3 is 16 residues. CDR3 sequence (DNA): TGTGCCAGCAGCTTACCGGGACTAGCGGGAGTAGATACGCAGTATTTT. Translated: CASSLPGLAGVDTQYF.

The V gene is TRBV6-5, the J gene TRBJ2-3, with 8 bases fitting TRBD2. There are 13 residues in the CDR3. Germline CDR1 MNHEY, CDR2 SVGAGI. The V and J ends lost 8 bases and 4 bases, in that order; junction bases with no gene match: 5. The CDR3 reads CASRPAGADTQYF. The DNA for the CDR3 is TGTGCCAGCCGGCCAGCGGGGGCAGATACGCAGTATTTT.

This chain uses TRBV19 with TRBJ2-1; TRBD2 matches 16 bases. The germline V gene encodes CDR1 LNHDA and CDR2 SQIVND (reference sequence). The V and J ends lost 2 bases and 1 base, in that order; junction bases with no gene match: 11. This CDR3 is built from 21 residues. In nucleotides, the CDR3 is TGTGCCAGTAGTATACAGGGACTAGCGGGAGGGTATTTTGGGTCCTACAATGAGCAGTTCTTC. Its protein product is CASSIQGLAGGYFGSYNEQFF.

The chain employs TRBV11-3 and TRBJ2-5; TRBD1 or TRBD2 may be the D gene (5 bases each). Looked up from germline, CDR1 is SGHNT and CDR2 is YENEEA. V lost 4 bases to trimming and J lost 7 bases, with 13 bases between them. CDR3 size: 13 residues. DNA for the CDR3: TGTGCCAGCAGCTCAAGGGGAGCCGGGACCCAGTACTTC. This translates into CASSSRGAGTQYF.

The chain combines TRBV3-1 (or the pseudogene TRBV3-2) with TRBJ2-1; 9 bases map to TRBD1. CDR3 length: 16 residues. The germline gives CDR1 LGHDT, CDR2 YNNKEL (reference sequence). The V and J ends lost 7 bases and 4 bases, in that order; junction bases with no gene match: 11. DNA for the CDR3: TGTGCCAGCACAAAACGGACAGGGGAGACATACAATGAGCAGTTCTTC. As protein: CASTKRTGETYNEQFF.

This clone was seen a single time. The chain uses TRBV28 and TRBJ1-5, with D possibly TRBD1 on 5 matching bases. Germline lookup yields CDR1 MDHEN and CDR2 SYDVKM. The V end lost 6 bases, the J end lost 4 bases, and 16 bases lay between the germline ends. The CDR3 is made up of 15 amino acids. CDR3 protein: CASSPRVLVNQPQHF. CDR3 nucleotide sequence: TGTGCCAGCAGCCCCAGGGTACTGGTGAATCAGCCCCAGCATTTT. The whole variable domain, remainder taken from reference TRBV28 and TRBJ1-5, is DVKVTQSSRYLVKRTGEKVFLECVQDMDHENMFWYRQDPGLGLRLIYFSYDVKMKEKGDIPEGYSVSREKKERFSLILESASTNQTSMYLCASSPRVLVNQPQHFGDGTRLSIL.

The rearrangement uses TRBV6-5 and TRBJ1-6, with D unresolved. V shed 7 bases and J shed 8 bases, with 18 bases lying between them. Germline V gives CDR1 MNHEY, CDR2 SVGAGI. The CDR3 runs to 15 residues. CDR3 sequence: CASIREAGFYSPLHF. The CDR3 DNA sequence: TGTGCCAGCATTCGGGAGGCAGGATTTTATTCACCCCTCCACTTT.

The rearrangement joins TRBV5-1 to TRBJ2-1; 12 nucleotides agree with TRBD2. Germline assignment: CDR1 SGHRS and CDR2 YFSETQ. With V trimmed by 4 bases and J by 7 bases, 9 bases remained unmatched. The CDR3 is 16 amino acids. The CDR3 is CASSRELAGGSNEQFF. The CDR3 DNA is TGCGCCAGCAGCCGGGAACTAGCGGGAGGATCAAATGAGCAGTTCTTC.

CDR3 residues: CASSSPGKGTEKLFF. As DNA, the CDR3 is TGTGCCAGCAGCTCACCGGGAAAAGGGACTGAAAAACTGTTTTTT. The rearrangement uses TRBV5-4 and TRBJ1-4, with D tentatively TRBD1 (5 bases). V shed 3 bases and J shed 7 bases, with 16 bases lying between them. CDR1 and CDR2 from the germline V gene are SGHNT and YYREEE (reference sequence). CDR3 length: 15 residues.

The rearrangement links TRBV15 to TRBJ2-5; TRBD2 aligns across 7 bases. The germline gives CDR1 LNHNV, CDR2 YYDKDF (reference sequence). The ends lost 7 bases at V and 5 bases at J; junction bases unmatched: 7. This CDR3 is built from 13 residues. CDR3 nucleotides: TGTGCCACCATGGGGGGGTATGGCGAGACCCAGTACTTC. Translating gives CATMGGYGETQYF.

Comments on this clone: The identical CDR3 is also encoded by other nucleotide sequences in the sample. The chain has TRBV6-1 and TRBJ1-6; 7 bases match TRBD1. Per the germline V gene, CDR1 is MNHNS and CDR2 is SASEGT. Germline trimming cut 3 bases from V and 4 bases from J; bases unmatched to any gene: 0. The CDR3 is 14 residues long. The CDR3 nucleotides read TGTGCCAGCAGTGAGGGACAGTATAATTCACCCCTCCACTTT. Translating it yields CASSEGQYNSPLHF.

The count of this clone is one. The gene calls are TRBV6-1 and TRBJ2-7; possible D gene TRBD2, 6 bases. V was trimmed by 2 bases and J by 3 bases, leaving 14 bases between them. The germline V gene encodes CDR1 MNHNS and CDR2 SASEGT. This CDR3 comprises 15 residues. CDR3 sequence: CASSEIGGVGYEQYF. The CDR3 DNA is TGTGCCAGCAGTGAAATCGGGGGAGTGGGCTACGAGCAGTACTTC.

This clone showed up just a few times. The V gene is TRBV9, the J gene TRBJ2-1; tentatively, D is TRBD2 (6 bases). The CDR3 spans 16 residues. Germline V lookup: CDR1 SGDLS, CDR2 YYNGEE. Trimming shortened V by 4 bases and J by 0 bases, and 14 bases separated the two germline ends. The CDR3 DNA is TGTGCCAGCAGCCCTCAAGCGGGCCTCTCCTACAATGAGCAGTTCTTC. As protein: CASSPQAGLSYNEQFF.

The chain recombines TRBV5-4 with TRBJ2-1; D is undetermined. Germline V CDR1 and CDR2: SGHNT, YYREEE (reference sequence). This CDR3 contains 16 residues. V lost 2 bases to trimming and J lost 5 bases, with 17 bases between them. The CDR3 DNA follows: TGTGCCAGCAGCTTCCGTCGTTTATCCCTCGACAATGAGCAGTTCTTC. Its translation: CASSFRRLSLDNEQFF.

The chain links TRBV5-1 to TRBJ1-1, with 7 bases fitting TRBD1. This CDR3 comprises 16 residues. Germline-derived CDR1 and CDR2 are SGHRS and YFSETQ. Trimming removed 0 bases from V and 3 bases from J; junction bases left unmatched: 8. DNA for the CDR3: TGCGCCAGCAGCTTGGGGACAGGCCCTTCCTACACTGAAGCTTTCTTT. This translates into CASSLGTGPSYTEAFF.

J is TRBJ1-1 and V is TRBV27; D call uncertain. Germline CDR1 is MNHEY and CDR2 is SMNVEV (reference sequence). V was clipped by 0 bases and J by 5 bases, with 13 bases between them. The CDR3 is made up of 15 amino acids. The DNA for the CDR3 is TGTGCCAGCAGTTTATCACTTCCGGTCGGTACTGAAGCTTTCTTT. Amino acid sequence: CASSLSLPVGTEAFF.